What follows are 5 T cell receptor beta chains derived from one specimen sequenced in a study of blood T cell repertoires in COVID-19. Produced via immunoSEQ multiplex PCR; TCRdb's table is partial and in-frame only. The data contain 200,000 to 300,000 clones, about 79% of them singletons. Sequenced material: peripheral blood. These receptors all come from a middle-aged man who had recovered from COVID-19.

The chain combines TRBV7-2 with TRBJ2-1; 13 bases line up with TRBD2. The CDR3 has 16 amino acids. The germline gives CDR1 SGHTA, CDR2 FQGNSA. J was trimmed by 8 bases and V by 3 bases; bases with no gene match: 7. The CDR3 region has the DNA TGTGCCAGCAGCTTCAAACTAGCGGGAGGGTTCTATGAGCAGTTCTTC. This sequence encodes CASSFKLAGGFYEQFF.

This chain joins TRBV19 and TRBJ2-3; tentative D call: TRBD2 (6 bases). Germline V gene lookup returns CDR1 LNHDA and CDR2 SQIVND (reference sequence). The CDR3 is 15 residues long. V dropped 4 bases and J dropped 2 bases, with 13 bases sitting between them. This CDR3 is CASSSASAYTDTQYF. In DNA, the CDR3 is TGTGCCAGTAGTAGTGCTAGCGCATACACAGATACGCAGTATTTT. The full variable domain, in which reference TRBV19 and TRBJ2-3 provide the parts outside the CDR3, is DGGITQSPKYLFRKEGQNVTLSCEQNLNHDAMYWYRQDPGQGLRLIYYSQIVNDFQKGDIAEGYSVSREKKESFPLTVTSAQKNPTAFYLCASSSASAYTDTQYFGPGTRLTVL.

The chain's CDR3 is CAISRPGWTEAFF. As DNA, the CDR3 is TGTGCCATCTCCCGTCCGGGGTGGACTGAAGCTTTCTTT. The rearrangement links TRBV10-3 to TRBJ1-1; D not resolved. Germline V CDR1 and CDR2: ENHRY, SYGVKD. V lost 8 bases and J 5 bases, leaving 15 bases between the germline ends. The length of the CDR3 is 13 residues.

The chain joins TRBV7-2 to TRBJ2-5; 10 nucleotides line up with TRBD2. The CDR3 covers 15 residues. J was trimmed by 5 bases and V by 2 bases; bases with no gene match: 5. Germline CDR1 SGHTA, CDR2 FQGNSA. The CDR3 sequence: CASSLRLAGVETQYF. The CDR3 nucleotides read TGTGCCAGCAGCTTACGTCTAGCGGGAGTGGAGACCCAGTACTTC.

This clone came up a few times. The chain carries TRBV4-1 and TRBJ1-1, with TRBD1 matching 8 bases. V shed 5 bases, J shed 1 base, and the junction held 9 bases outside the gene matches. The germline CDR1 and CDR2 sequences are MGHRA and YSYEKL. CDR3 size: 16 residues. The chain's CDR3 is CASSVQGARQNTEAFF. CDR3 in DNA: TGCGCCAGCAGCGTCCAGGGGGCGCGACAGAACACTGAAGCTTTCTTT.